This TCR beta chain was documented in a study of blood T cell repertoires in COVID-19. At the level of the study: There were acute and convalescent COVID-19 samples, and they came from the United States, Italy and Spain.

In the original analysis: Reference gene primer amplification gave estimated nucleated cell counts. TCRdb's table, derived via immunoSEQ multiplex PCR, lists solely in-frame clones and lacks some. From that table come the V and J calls and clone size; the DNA was used to work out D and trimming. The sample has 650,000 to 800,000 clones, approximately 90% seen once. The germline gives CDR1 LNHDA, CDR2 SQIVND (reference sequence). The CDR3 is 15 amino acids. Trimming left V 3 bases short and J 4 bases short, with 13 bases between. Sample: peripheral blood. J is TRBJ1-5 and V is TRBV19; tentative D call: TRBD1 (5 bases). The TCR was taken from a woman aged 18-35 years with acute or convalescent COVID-19. The CDR3 region is CASSMGRQLNQPQHF. The CDR3 nucleotides are TGTGCCAGTAGTATGGGCAGACAGTTAAATCAGCCCCAGCATTTT.